The next 20 T cell receptor beta chains were all read from a single sample in a study of T-cell reconstitution after alpha-beta-depleted transplantation in children. Researchers prepared the TCRbeta library using unique molecular identifiers, the study reports. TCRdb itself ran the PCR reads through MiXCR, one entry per CDR3 protein. Seen here are around 230,000 distinct CDR3 sequences, over 15% observed once, and the top ten hold around 45%. Material: PBMCs, mostly from graft donor cells, obtained 360 days after TCRalphabeta/CD19-depleted stem cell transplant. These receptors all come from a male patient between 2 and 10 years old who had a stem cell transplant for acute lymphoblastic leukemia, so the T cells may come from the graft donor.

This chain links TRBV6-2 or TRBV6-3 with TRBJ1-5; D may be TRBD1 (5 bases). The CDR3 loop spans 13 amino acids. With 6 bases removed from V and 5 bases from J, the gap between germline ends came to 11 bases. From germline, CDR1 is MNHEY and CDR2 SVGEGT. The CDR3 sequence: CASRQQGYQPQHF. As DNA, the CDR3 is TGTGCCAGCAGGCAGCAGGGTTATCAGCCCCAGCATTTT.

About this clonotype itself: An end of the junction differs from the germline gene, which may be a read error. This chain joins TRBV20-1 and TRBJ2-3; TRBD2 agrees at 9 bases. CDR3 length: 14 residues. CDR1 DFQATT and CDR2 SNEGSKA come from the germline V gene (reference sequence). The CDR3 reads CSARGLAGQDTQYF. The DNA of the CDR3 is TGCAGTGCCAGAGGCCTAGCGGGGCAAGATACGCAGTATTTT.

This clonotype showed up just a few times. The chain recombines TRBV7-6 with TRBJ2-4; 13 positions match TRBD2. The CDR3 is 16 residues long. Trimming at V came to 1 base and at J to 8 bases, leaving 5 bases not matched to a gene. Germline assignment: CDR1 SGHVS and CDR2 FNYEAQ. CDR3 bases: TGTGCCAGCAGCTTAGAACTAGCGGGGGGGTCTGACATTCAGTACTTC. This sequence encodes CASSLELAGGSDIQYF.

This clonotype was recorded a few times. This chain joins TRBV5-1 and TRBJ1-1, with D tentatively TRBD1 (6 bases). The V gene's germline CDR1 is SGHRS and CDR2 YFSETQ. The CDR3 covers 16 residues. Trimming pared 4 bases from V and 0 bases from J, leaving 16 bases between. Here the CDR3 DNA reads TGCGCCAGCAGCGGGGCATTGGGGGCCCTGAACACTGAAGCTTTCTTT. This gives the protein CASSGALGALNTEAFF.

Here the CDR3 reads CASSYQLLTPSSYNEQFF. The CDR3 nucleotides are TGTGCCAGCAGTTATCAACTATTGACACCGAGCTCCTACAATGAGCAGTTCTTC. This chain connects TRBV6-5 to TRBJ2-1; no firm D call. Germline V gene lookup returns CDR1 MNHEY and CDR2 SVGAGI. V lost 3 bases and J 0 bases, leaving 18 bases between the germline ends. The CDR3 is 18 amino acids.

This CDR3 is CASSPPIPQETQYF. DNA of the CDR3: TGTGCCAGCAGTCCACCGATCCCTCAAGAGACCCAGTACTTC. The V call is TRBV6-4, the J call TRBJ2-5; D remains ambiguous. V gave up 5 bases and J gave up 2 bases, with 12 bases separating them. Germline V gene lookup returns CDR1 MRHNA and CDR2 SNTAGT. This CDR3 is 14 amino acids long.

This clonotype was detected ten times or more. This rearrangement joins TRBV29-1 to TRBJ1-4; the match to TRBD1 covers 9 bases. There are 13 residues in the CDR3. Germline CDR1 SQVTM, CDR2 ANQGSEA. Losses at the gene ends were 7 bases for V and 2 bases for J; bases not matched to a gene: 2. The CDR3 loop reads CSATGGTNEKLFF. CDR3 in DNA: TGCAGCGCTACAGGGGGCACTAATGAAAAACTGTTTTTT.

The gene calls are TRBV6-5 and TRBJ1-1, with TRBD1 identical over 8 bases. The CDR3 contains 15 residues. With 4 bases clipped from V and 1 base from J, the junction kept 5 bases outside the gene matches. The germline CDR1 and CDR2 sequences are MNHEY and SVGAGI. This chain's CDR3 is CASSLGTGSNTEAFF. The CDR3 nucleotides are TGTGCCAGCAGTTTGGGGACAGGATCGAACACTGAAGCTTTCTTT.

The chain employs TRBV5-1 and TRBJ2-1; tentative D call: TRBD2 (6 bases). The V and J ends lost 5 bases and 10 bases respectively, with 31 bases between them. CDR1 is SGHRS and CDR2 is YFSETQ in the germline V gene. This CDR3 has 18 amino acids. This chain's CDR3 is CASSYRPRRVTTPPEQFF. DNA of the CDR3: TGCGCCAGCAGTTATAGACCTAGGAGGGTCACAACCCCCCCAGAGCAGTTCTTC.

This clonotype was picked up a small number of times. The chain combines TRBV5-5 with TRBJ2-3; no firm D call. This CDR3 contains 14 residues. V was pared by 4 bases and J by 6 bases, with 15 bases between. Germline V CDR1 and CDR2: SGHKS, YYEKEE (reference sequence). CDR3 nucleotides: TGTGCCAGCAGCAGGGCAGACCTGGCGGATACGCAGTATTTT. Protein product: CASSRADLADTQYF.

This clonotype was seen a handful of times. V usage is TRBV7-8 and J usage is TRBJ2-7; the match to TRBD1 covers 8 bases. This CDR3 region has 16 residues. Trimming cost V 1 base and J 1 base; bases outside gene matches: 6. CDR1 is SGHVS and CDR2 is FQNEAQ in the germline V gene. The CDR3 coding sequence is TGTGCCAGCAGCTTAGGGGGACAGGCCTCATCCTACGAGCAGTACTTC. It translates to CASSLGGQASSYEQYF.

This clonotype was seen more than once but under ten times. The chain has TRBV5-5 and TRBJ2-2, with D uncertain. The V end was cut by 0 bases, the J end by 3 bases, with 15 bases between. CDR1 and CDR2 (germline): SGHKS, YYEKEE (reference sequence). This CDR3 is built from 17 residues. The CDR3 here is CASSLAAVRLDTGELFF. The DNA of the CDR3 is TGTGCCAGCAGCTTGGCCGCGGTCAGGTTGGACACCGGGGAGCTGTTTTTT. Full variable domain (outside the CDR3, taken from reference TRBV5-5 and TRBJ2-2): DAGVTQSPTHLIKTRGQQVTLRCSPISGHKSVSWYQQVLGQGPQFIFQYYEKEERGRGNFPDRFSARQFPNYSSELNVNALLLGDSALYLCASSLAAVRLDTGELFFGEGSRLTVL.

The J gene is TRBJ1-1, the V gene TRBV6-4; D gene uncertain. The CDR3 is 13 amino acids. The V gene lost 6 bases and the J gene lost 8 bases, with 16 bases spanning the gap. CDR1 and CDR2 from the germline V gene are MRHNA and SNTAGT. The DNA of the CDR3 is TGTGCCAGCAGCGCCGTGGCAGGTTCAGAAGCTTTCTTT. Translation: CASSAVAGSEAFF.

This sequence joins TRBV16 and TRBJ2-7; no firm D call. The CDR3 has 14 amino acids. The germline V gene encodes CDR1 KGHSY and CDR2 FQNENV. The V and J ends lost 1 base and 2 bases respectively, with 9 bases between them. CDR3 DNA: TGTGCCAGCAGCCAATTATACAAGCCCTACGAGCAGTACTTC. Translation: CASSQLYKPYEQYF.

V usage is TRBV5-1 and J usage is TRBJ1-6; perhaps TRBD1 as D (6 bases). CDR1 SGHRS and CDR2 YFSETQ come from the germline V gene. The V and J ends lost 0 bases and 5 bases respectively, with 6 bases between them. This CDR3 comprises 14 residues. The CDR3 loop is CASSLGQDNSPLHF. The CDR3 nucleotides read TGCGCCAGCAGCTTGGGACAGGATAATTCACCCCTCCACTTT.

This clonotype showed up many times. In nucleotides, the CDR3 is TGTGCCAGCAGTTTTAGACGGGGAGAGACCCAGTACTTC. It yields the protein CASSFRRGETQYF. The rearrangement joins TRBV12-3 or TRBV12-4 to TRBJ2-5; D perhaps matches TRBD2 (5 bases). The V end lost 3 bases, the J end lost 4 bases, and 9 bases lay between the germline ends. This CDR3 is 13 amino acids long.

The chain joins TRBV5-1 to TRBJ1-2, with D uncertain. The V gene's germline CDR1 is SGHRS and CDR2 YFSETQ. CDR3 length: 13 amino acids. The V and J ends lost 2 bases and 3 bases respectively, with 8 bases between them. The chain's CDR3 is CASSFSNYYGYTF. DNA of the CDR3: TGCGCCAGCAGCTTCTCCAACTACTATGGCTACACCTTC. The full variable domain, completed using reference TRBV5-1 and TRBJ1-2, is KAGVTQTPRYLIKTRGQQVTLSCSPISGHRSVSWYQQTPGQGLQFLFEYFSETQRNKGNFPGRFSGRQFSNSRSEMNVSTLELGDSALYLCASSFSNYYGYTFGSGTRLTVV.

The chain carries TRBV10-3 and TRBJ2-3; no clear D. The CDR3 totals 13 residues. The germline V gene has CDR1 ENHRY and CDR2 SYGVKD. Trimming took 3 bases from V and 4 from J, leaving 8 bases between them. DNA for the CDR3: TGTGCCATCAGTGAATATCCCCCAGATACGCAGTATTTT. Its translation is CAISEYPPDTQYF.

The CDR3 sequence: CASSKDRATLPDTQYF. The DNA for the CDR3 is TGTGCCAGCAGCAAGGATCGGGCTACCCTCCCAGATACGCAGTATTTT. The chain has TRBV7-8 and TRBJ2-3; D is ambiguous. Germline V gene sequence: CDR1 SGHVS, CDR2 FQNEAQ. The CDR3 has 16 amino acids. V lost 5 bases, J lost 4 bases, and 19 bases lay in between. Together with reference TRBV7-8 and TRBJ2-3, the CDR3 gives the full variable domain: GAGVSQSPRYKVAKRGQDVALRCDPISGHVSLFWYQQALGQGPEFLTYFQNEAQLDKSGLPSDRFFAERPEGSVSTLKIQRTQQEDSAVYLCASSKDRATLPDTQYFGPGTRLTVL.

The chain is built from TRBV5-1 and TRBJ2-7; 9 positions match TRBD1. Trimming cost V 3 bases and J 4 bases; bases outside gene matches: 8. CDR3 length: 15 residues. CDR1 and CDR2 (germline): SGHRS, YFSETQ. CDR3 in DNA: TGCGCCAGCAGCTGGGACAGGGAGGTTTTATACGAGCAGTACTTC. Its translation: CASSWDREVLYEQYF.